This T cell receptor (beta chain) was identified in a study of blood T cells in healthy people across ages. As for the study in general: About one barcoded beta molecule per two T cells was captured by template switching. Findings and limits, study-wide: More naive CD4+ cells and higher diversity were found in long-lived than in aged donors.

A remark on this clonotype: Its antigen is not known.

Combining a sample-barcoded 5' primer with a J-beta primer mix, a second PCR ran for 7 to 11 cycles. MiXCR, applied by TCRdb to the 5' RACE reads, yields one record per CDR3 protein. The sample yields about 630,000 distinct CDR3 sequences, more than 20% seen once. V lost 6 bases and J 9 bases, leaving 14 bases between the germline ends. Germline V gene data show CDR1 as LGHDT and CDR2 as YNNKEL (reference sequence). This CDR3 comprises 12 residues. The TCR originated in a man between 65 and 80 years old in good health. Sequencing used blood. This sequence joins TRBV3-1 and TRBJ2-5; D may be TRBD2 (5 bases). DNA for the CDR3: TGTGCCAGCAGTCGGACTGGTGAATCCCAGTACTTC. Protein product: CASSRTGESQYF.